The TCR beta chain under discussion was sequenced for a study of Ad26.COV2.S vaccination and SARS-CoV-2 variants. For the study at large: Sample donor was a member of the COV1001 Ad26.COV2.S trial arm.

Some clones are missing from TCRdb's copy, which holds only in-frame ones; the method was immunoSEQ multiplex PCR. In the table there are fewer than 800,000 clones, 80% to 90% of which are singletons. This clone has just a few counts. The antigen is undetermined. CDR3 length equals 16 residues. The germline V gene encodes CDR1 WSHSY and CDR2 SAAADI. The V segment lost 8 bases and the J segment 3 bases; nucleotides outside the gene matches: 6. Study-wide findings and caveats: It was reported that spike-specific CD8+ and CD4+ T cell responses were substantially broad after vaccination.

Sample treatment: roughly 20 received Ad26.COV2.S at low or high dose, single or two shots; several received placebo; per-sample allocation not given. Repertoires come from day 63 after the first vaccine or placebo injection. Sequencing used peripheral blood, obtained in a trial of Ad26.COV2.S vaccine versus placebo. The rearrangement links TRBV10-2 to TRBJ2-2, with 13 bases lining up with TRBD2. This receptor was taken from a person aged 18-60 years who received the Ad26.COV2.S COVID-19 vaccine or a placebo. This chain's CDR3 is CASCLGLAGYTGELFF. The DNA of the CDR3 is TGCGCCAGCTGCCTGGGACTAGCGGGGTACACCGGGGAGCTGTTTTTT.